Sequencing of this T cell receptor beta chain was carried out in a study of cytomegalovirus exposure and HLA in healthy donors. Study-wide findings and caveats: Several of the most significant clusters appeared linked to common viral pathogens, based on a later analysis.

The V gene lost 7 bases and the J gene lost 7 bases, with 19 bases spanning the gap. The CDR3 sequence is 15 residues long. From germline, CDR1 is SGHTA and CDR2 FQGNSA. To note about this clone: Antigen specificity is unknown.

PCR used 60 Vbeta primers and 13 Jbeta primers. Sequencing used immunoSEQ multiplex PCR; TCRdb keeps in-frame clones, though not all of them. The repertoire holds about 170,000 clones, with less than 90% as singletons. This clonotype was sampled from a woman in her 50s in good health and CMV-seropositive. J is TRBJ2-2 and V is TRBV7-2; TRBD1 is a possible D gene (6 bases). Sequencing was carried out using PBMCs. The CDR3 DNA sequence: TGTGCCAGCACCAACAGGGTCGGGTATAACGGGGAGCTGTTTTTT. Its translation is CASTNRVGYNGELFF.